The T cell receptor (beta chain) under discussion was sequenced for a study of blood T cells in healthy people across ages. The CDR3 runs to 13 residues. The V end lost 3 bases, the J end lost 0 bases, and 5 bases lay between the germline ends. Germline V gene sequence: CDR1 DFQATT, CDR2 SNEGSKA (reference sequence). This clonotype was found once. For the second PCR, which ran for 7 to 11 cycles, a sample-barcoded 5' primer and a J-beta primer mix were used. MiXCR, applied by TCRdb to the 5' RACE reads, yields one record per CDR3 protein. The sample carries approximately 850,000 distinct CDR3 sequences, roughly 44% recorded once.

The sample comprised blood. The receptor comes from a man between 60 and 75 years old in good health. The chain is built from TRBV20-1 and TRBJ2-2; the D is unclear. The CDR3 region is CSARFPNTGELFF. In DNA, the CDR3 is TGCAGTGCTAGGTTCCCGAACACCGGGGAGCTGTTTTTT.